The 4 T cell receptor beta chains in this list originate from one sample, sequenced in a study of T cells after yellow fever vaccination. TCRdb analysed the 5' RACE reads with MiXCR anew, one entry per CDR3 protein. The sample includes about 340,000 distinct CDR3 sequences, 3% to 4.5% of them seen just once. The source was PBMCs, collected 5 days after the yellow fever booster vaccination. All receptors come from a man younger than 30 who received the YFV17D yellow fever vaccine.

The V gene is TRBV28, the J gene TRBJ2-7; D is unclear. Trimming cost V 4 bases and J 3 bases, with 7 bases left between them. CDR1 is MDHEN, CDR2 SYDVKM, per germline. This CDR3 region has 12 residues. The CDR3 here is CASSSTLYEQYV. In DNA, the CDR3 is TGTGCCAGCAGTTCAACACTCTACGAGCAGTACGTC.

CDR3 in DNA: TGCAGCGTTGTATCGCAGATGAACACTGAAGCTTTCTTT. It encodes CSVVSQMNTEAFF. This chain joins TRBV29-1 and TRBJ1-1, with D unresolved. Per germline, CDR1 SQVTM and CDR2 ANQGSEA. The CDR3 is made up of 13 amino acids. V was shortened by 4 bases and J by 0 bases, with 9 bases between the two germline ends.

The V call is TRBV7-9, the J call TRBJ1-2, with a possible D match to TRBD1 (5 bases). Trimming took 4 bases from V and 7 from J, leaving 28 bases between them. CDR1 SEHNR and CDR2 FQNEAQ come from the germline V gene (reference sequence). This CDR3 has 18 amino acids. CDR3 loop: CASSYPRTSRITGSGYTF. The CDR3 DNA reads as TGTGCCAGCAGCTATCCTCGAACCTCGAGGATTACAGGTTCTGGCTACACCTTC.

The rearrangement uses TRBV6-5 and TRBJ2-7; D uncertain. In germline, CDR1 is MNHEY, CDR2 SVGAGI. This CDR3 comprises 15 residues. The V end was cut by 3 bases, the J end by 5 bases, with 17 bases between. DNA of the CDR3: TGTGCCAGCAGTTATTCTACTCATAGTGAGGACGAGCAGTACTTC. Its protein is CASSYSTHSEDEQYF.